This T cell receptor (beta chain) is drawn from a study of T cell responses to AZD1222 COVID-19 vaccine. Germline trimming cut 6 bases from V and 4 bases from J; bases unmatched to any gene: 8. This CDR3 spans 14 amino acids. The germline V gene encodes CDR1 LNHDA and CDR2 SQIVND (reference sequence). TCRdb keeps only in-frame clones here, not all; method: immunoSEQ multiplex PCR. The table includes 150,000 or so clones, more than 85% detected once. The source is an adult who received the AZD1222 COVID-19 vaccine. The V and J genes are TRBV19 and TRBJ1-2, with 7 bases identical to TRBD1. The specimen was peripheral blood, collected 28 days after the second AZD1222 dose. The CDR3 reads CASRGKGTAYGYTF. The DNA of the CDR3 is TGTGCCAGTAGGGGGAAGGGGACAGCCTATGGCTACACCTTC.